The 24 T cell receptor beta chains below come from one sample, sequenced in a study of T cells in Graves' hyperthyroidism and ophthalmopathy. The source material, RNA transcripts, was used to amplify TCR beta CDR3 regions. Using the HTBI primer set, a first-round RT-PCR was run on the TCR CDR3. TCRdb reprocessed the multiplex PCR reads with MiXCR, giving one entry per CDR3 protein. The sample has around 350,000 distinct CDR3 sequences, over 15% seen once. The sample was blood. The receptors stem from a woman between 18 and 29 years old with Graves' hyperthyroidism.

This clonotype was recorded at least ten times. A much larger clone lies a single base off, so this may be a read error. The V and J genes are TRBV12-3 or TRBV12-4 and TRBJ1-1; the D gene is possibly TRBD1 (6 bases). V lost 5 bases, J lost 5 bases, and 21 bases lay in between. The CDR3 covers 16 residues. The DNA of the CDR3 is TGTGCCAGCAGTAGAGGGACAATTGCTACTGGGACTGAAGCTTTCTTT. It yields the protein CASSRGTIATGTEAFF.

In this sample, this clonotype turned up many times. V usage is TRBV3-1 and J usage is TRBJ2-7; TRBD2 is a possible D gene (5 bases). Germline assignment: CDR1 LGHDT and CDR2 YNNKEL (reference sequence). The length of the CDR3 is 13 residues. With 1 base removed from V and 5 bases from J, the gap between germline ends came to 9 bases. The CDR3 DNA sequence: TGTGCCAGCAGCCAAGGAGGGATCGACGAGCAGTACTTC. Translating gives CASSQGGIDEQYF.

This chain joins TRBV7-2 and TRBJ2-3; 7 bases match TRBD2. V was clipped by 0 bases and J by 2 bases; unmatched bases: 5. Germline-derived CDR1 and CDR2 are SGHTA and FQGNSA. This CDR3 comprises 16 residues. Written as DNA, the CDR3 is TGTGCCAGCAGCTTAGCGGCGGGGGACCCCACAGATACGCAGTATTTT. This translates into CASSLAAGDPTDTQYF.

The chain combines TRBV12-3 or TRBV12-4 with TRBJ1-1, with a tentative D call TRBD1 (5 bases). The CDR3 is 15 residues long. V shed 3 bases and J shed 0 bases, with 11 bases lying between them. CDR3 loop: CASSFNWGMNTEAFF. The CDR3 DNA reads TGTGCCAGCAGTTTCAATTGGGGCATGAACACTGAAGCTTTCTTT.

This clonotype was counted between two and nine times. The chain is built from TRBV18 and TRBJ2-4; D tentatively reads TRBD1 or TRBD2 (5 bases each). This CDR3 region has 15 residues. The germline V gene has CDR1 KGHSH and CDR2 LQKENI. V was trimmed by 2 bases and J by 7 bases, leaving 15 bases between them. The DNA of the CDR3 is TGTGCCAGCTCACCATCCCGGGGCGCCGAGAACATTCAGTACTTC. Translated, it gives CASSPSRGAENIQYF.

The rearrangement links TRBV13 to TRBJ2-5; TRBD2 is a possible D gene (5 bases). From germline, CDR1 is PRHDT and CDR2 FYEKMQ (reference sequence). The CDR3 contains 16 residues. Trimming left V 5 bases short and J 3 bases short, with 19 bases between. CDR3 residues: CASSPPGLLREETQYF. As DNA, the CDR3 is TGTGCCAGCAGCCCGCCTGGACTTTTAAGGGAAGAGACCCAGTACTTC.

The chain links TRBV6-2 or TRBV6-3 to TRBJ2-7; D unresolved. The CDR3 has 11 amino acids. Germline assignment: CDR1 MNHEY and CDR2 SVGEGT. The germline V and J ends were trimmed by 5 bases and 6 bases, with 8 bases remaining between them. CDR3 in amino acids: CASSPTVEQYF. The CDR3 DNA sequence: TGTGCCAGCAGTCCCACCGTCGAGCAGTACTTC.

The chain is built from TRBV7-8 and TRBJ2-5, with D maybe TRBD2 (6 bases). Germline loops: CDR1 SGHVS, CDR2 FQNEAQ. Deletions cut 4 bases from V and 3 bases from J, with 12 bases between. The CDR3 loop spans 14 amino acids. The DNA for the CDR3 is TGTGCCAGCAGCTCCTTAACGGGGGAAGAGACCCAGTACTTC. Its protein product is CASSSLTGEETQYF. Full variable domain (outside the CDR3, taken from reference TRBV7-8 and TRBJ2-5): GAGVSQSPRYKVAKRGQDVALRCDPISGHVSLFWYQQALGQGPEFLTYFQNEAQLDKSGLPSDRFFAERPEGSVSTLKIQRTQQEDSAVYLCASSSLTGEETQYFGPGTRLLVL.

The J gene is TRBJ2-7, the V gene TRBV20-1; 7 positions match TRBD2. The CDR3 spans 12 residues. Germline CDR1 reads DFQATT; CDR2 reads SNEGSKA (reference sequence). V shed 5 bases and J 3 bases; nucleotides not matched to a gene: 4. CDR3 coding DNA: TGCAGTGCTTCCGGACTAGTCTACGAGCAGTACTTC. As protein: CSASGLVYEQYF.

This clonotype showed up just a few times. The CDR3 nucleotides are TGTGCCAGCAGCCCCCTAGCGGGGGTCGAAGAGACCCAGTACTTC. Encoded protein: CASSPLAGVEETQYF. This chain links TRBV7-9 with TRBJ2-5; 10 bases align to TRBD2. Trimming took 5 bases from V and 3 from J; bases not matched to a gene: 6. This CDR3 has 15 amino acids. Per germline, CDR1 SEHNR and CDR2 FQNEAQ (reference sequence).

Here the CDR3 reads CASSDRVGTEAFF. The CDR3 DNA reads TGTGCCAGCTCCGACAGGGTGGGAACTGAAGCTTTCTTT. This chain links TRBV18 with TRBJ1-1; 7 nucleotides align to TRBD1. This CDR3 has 13 amino acids. V lost 6 bases to trimming and J lost 5 bases; unmatched junction nucleotides: 6. Germline V gene lookup returns CDR1 KGHSH and CDR2 LQKENI.

This clonotype was observed at least ten times. A clone one base away is much larger, so this may be a read error. This rearrangement joins TRBV20-1 to TRBJ1-5; D unresolved. The CDR3 loop spans 14 amino acids. In germline, CDR1 is DFQATT, CDR2 SNEGSKA (reference sequence). The CDR3 region has the DNA TGCAGTGCCGGTACCGGATTTAGCAATCAGCCCCGGCATTTT. This codes for CSAGTGFSNQPRHF.

This chain links TRBV3-1 with TRBJ1-3; D gene uncertain. The germline V gene encodes CDR1 LGHDT and CDR2 YNNKEL (reference sequence). V was trimmed by 4 bases and J by 3 bases, leaving 10 bases between them. This CDR3 is 14 amino acids long. Written as DNA, the CDR3 is TGTGCCAGCAGCCCTACAGCGAGTGGAAACACCATATATTTT. As protein: CASSPTASGNTIYF.

This rearrangement joins TRBV19 to TRBJ2-7, with 7 bases matching TRBD1. Germline CDR1 LNHDA, CDR2 SQIVND (reference sequence). This CDR3 is built from 14 residues. Unmatched junction bases numbered 3, after V lost 2 bases and J lost 2 bases. CDR3 nucleotides: TGTGCCAGTAGTATACGGACAGGCACCTACGAGCAGTACTTC. As protein: CASSIRTGTYEQYF.

The J gene is TRBJ2-7, the V gene TRBV14; a possible D gene is TRBD2 (5 bases). The CDR3 runs to 16 residues. Germline CDR1 reads SGHDN; CDR2 reads FVKESK. V was trimmed by 4 bases and J by 5 bases, leaving 21 bases between them. The CDR3 reads CASSPEVSGWVNEQYF. CDR3 nucleotide sequence: TGTGCCAGCAGCCCGGAGGTTAGTGGCTGGGTGAACGAGCAGTACTTC.

Ten or more counts support this clonotype. This chain uses TRBV7-2 with TRBJ1-1; D not resolved. CDR1 is SGHTA, CDR2 FQGNSA, per germline. The ends were cut back, 5 bases at V and 4 bases at J, with 17 bases in the middle. The CDR3 runs 15 residues. CDR3 loop: CASSPPPVWSTEAFF. The CDR3 coding sequence is TGTGCCAGCAGCCCCCCCCCCGTTTGGAGCACTGAAGCTTTCTTT.

Remarks on this clonotype: This may come from a read error, since a much larger clone is one base off. The chain uses TRBV2 and TRBJ1-2; a possible D gene is TRBD1 (6 bases). The CDR3 runs 13 residues. With 8 bases removed from V and 5 bases from J, the gap between germline ends came to 15 bases. Germline CDR1 reads SNHLY; CDR2 reads FYNNEI. CDR3 protein: CASCLLRGYGYTF. CDR3 in DNA: TGTGCCAGCTGTCTACTCAGGGGTTATGGCTACACCTTC.

The sample holds many counts of this clonotype. J is TRBJ2-7 and V is TRBV6-5; D uncertain. CDR3 length: 13 residues. Germline V gene sequence: CDR1 MNHEY, CDR2 SVGAGI. The V and J ends lost 6 bases and 2 bases respectively, with 11 bases between them. CDR3 in amino acids: CASRTEFPYEQYF. The CDR3 coding sequence is TGTGCCAGCAGAACAGAATTTCCCTACGAGCAGTACTTC.

This chain uses TRBV6-1 with TRBJ2-2; D uncertain. The V end was cut by 4 bases, the J end by 8 bases, with 11 bases between. The CDR3 is 13 amino acids. From germline, CDR1 is MNHNS and CDR2 SASEGT. The CDR3 reads CASSALFLGELFF. The CDR3 bases are TGTGCCAGCAGTGCCCTTTTTCTAGGGGAGCTGTTTTTT.

Many counts were recorded for this clonotype. The V gene is TRBV6-1, the J gene TRBJ2-7; perhaps TRBD2 as D (6 bases). Trimming shortened V by 2 bases and J by 6 bases, and 17 bases separated the two germline ends. Germline CDR1 is MNHNS and CDR2 is SASEGT. The CDR3 spans 15 residues. CDR3 in amino acids: CASSESPGDVTEQYF. The CDR3 region has the DNA TGTGCCAGCAGTGAATCCCCGGGGGACGTTACCGAGCAGTACTTC.

This clonotype was counted between two and nine times. A much larger clone is a single base away; this may be a read error. The chain carries TRBV7-9 and TRBJ2-5, with D tentatively TRBD2 (5 bases). This CDR3 is 14 amino acids long. CDR1 SEHNR and CDR2 FQNEAQ come from the germline V gene (reference sequence). The CDR3 coding sequence is TGTGCCAGCAGCCTAACTAGTGTGGAAGAGGCCCAGTACTTC. Its protein is CASSLTSVEEAQYF.

This clonotype was counted many times. The V gene is TRBV3-1, the J gene TRBJ1-1, with D maybe TRBD1 (6 bases). V was clipped by 4 bases and J by 5 bases, with 11 bases between them. Germline V gene lookup returns CDR1 LGHDT and CDR2 YNNKEL (reference sequence). CDR3 size: 13 residues. CDR3 residues: CASSRPGQTEAFF. The CDR3 bases are TGTGCCAGCAGCCGACCAGGACAGACTGAAGCTTTCTTT.

This clonotype was seen ten or more times. The chain carries TRBV6-5 and TRBJ1-2; no firm D call. This CDR3 is 14 amino acids long. Germline V CDR1 and CDR2: MNHEY, SVGAGI. Trimming left V 0 bases short and J 4 bases short, with 9 bases between. CDR3 nucleotide sequence: TGTGCCAGCAGTTACTCGAGCAGAACCTATGGCTACACCTTC. Its translation: CASSYSSRTYGYTF.

Many counts were recorded for this clonotype. The chain uses TRBV7-3 and TRBJ2-5; 15 bases align to TRBD2. CDR3 length: 19 amino acids. V was pared by 2 bases and J by 5 bases, with 12 bases of the junction left unmatched. Germline CDR1 reads SGHTA; CDR2 reads FQGTGA. CDR3 nucleotide sequence: TGTGCCAGCAGCTTAGGACTAGCGGGGGGGATTCTGTCAGGGGAGACCCAGTACTTC. Protein product: CASSLGLAGGILSGETQYF. Full variable domain (outside the CDR3, taken from reference TRBV7-3 and TRBJ2-5): GAGVSQTPSNKVTEKGKYVELRCDPISGHTALYWYRQSLGQGPEFLIYFQGTGAADDSGLPNDRFFAVRPEGSVSTLKIQRTERGDSAVYLCASSLGLAGGILSGETQYFGPGTRLLVL.